The 17 T cell receptor beta chains reported below all come from one sample, sequenced in a study of OX40 agonist ivuxolimab in advanced cancers. Produced via immunoSEQ multiplex PCR; TCRdb's table is partial and in-frame only. The sample includes 78,000 or so clones, roughly 93% of them seen just once. Source: CD4+ or CD8+ T cells sorted from blood, taken in a trial of the OX40 agonist ivuxolimab. These receptors all stem from an adult with an advanced solid tumor such as melanoma, head and neck, liver or kidney cancer.

The CDR3 DNA sequence: TGTGCCACCAGCAGAGGGACAGGGGCAACGGAGACTGAAGCTTTCTTT. Its protein product is CATSRGTGATETEAFF. This chain links TRBV15 with TRBJ1-1; 9 positions match TRBD1. The CDR3 runs to 16 residues. Germline CDR1 and CDR2: LNHNV and YYDKDF (reference sequence). V was clipped by 1 base and J by 5 bases; unmatched bases: 8.

The chain carries TRBV5-1 and TRBJ1-1, with D perhaps matching TRBD1 (6 bases). V was trimmed by 4 bases and J by 6 bases, leaving 19 bases between them. Germline CDR1 reads SGHRS; CDR2 reads YFSETQ. There are 15 residues in the CDR3. CDR3 in DNA: TGCGCCAGCAGCCAACAGGGACGGGATATCTCTGAAGCTTTCTTT. This translates into CASSQQGRDISEAFF.

The chain recombines TRBV5-5 with TRBJ1-4; the D gene is possibly TRBD1 (6 bases). Trimming shortened V by 0 bases and J by 2 bases, and 11 bases separated the two germline ends. The CDR3 has 16 amino acids. Per the germline V gene, CDR1 is SGHKS and CDR2 is YYEKEE (reference sequence). The DNA of the CDR3 is TGTGCCAGCAGCTTGGCCAACCAGGGGACTAATGAAAAACTGTTTTTT. It translates to CASSLANQGTNEKLFF.

The chain employs TRBV4-1 and TRBJ2-5; 8 bases fit TRBD1. This CDR3 spans 16 amino acids. CDR1 and CDR2 from the germline V gene are MGHRA and YSYEKL. V lost 2 bases and J lost 7; bases outside the gene matches: 12. The CDR3 nucleotides read TGCGCCAGCAGCCAAACCCCGGGACAGGTTACTGGGACCCAGTACTTC. Translated, it gives CASSQTPGQVTGTQYF.

Of note for this clone: In the same sample, other DNA sequences code for this CDR3. The chain recombines TRBV5-1 with TRBJ1-2; a possible D gene is TRBD1 (5 bases). Trimming took off 4 bases at V and 1 base at J, with 8 bases between the two ends. This CDR3 has 13 residues. The germline CDR1 and CDR2 sequences are SGHRS and YFSETQ. As DNA, the CDR3 is TGCGCCAGCAGCCTACAGGATAACTATGGCTACACCTTC. Translated, it gives CASSLQDNYGYTF.

V is TRBV19 and J is TRBJ1-2; no clear D gene. The CDR3 consists of 14 residues. Trimming cost V 7 bases and J 4 bases, with 16 bases left between them. CDR1 and CDR2 from the germline V gene are LNHDA and SQIVND (reference sequence). This CDR3 reads CASKIVVPSYGYTF. Written as DNA, the CDR3 is TGTGCCAGTAAAATTGTTGTCCCGTCCTATGGCTACACCTTC. The full variable domain, in which reference TRBV19 and TRBJ1-2 provide the parts outside the CDR3, is DGGITQSPKYLFRKEGQNVTLSCEQNLNHDAMYWYRQDPGQGLRLIYYSQIVNDFQKGDIAEGYSVSREKKESFPLTVTSAQKNPTAFYLCASKIVVPSYGYTFGSGTRLTVV.

This clone was recorded once. J is TRBJ2-1 and V is TRBV2, with D maybe TRBD2 (6 bases). The CDR3 sequence is 15 residues long. Germline V gene data show CDR1 as SNHLY and CDR2 as FYNNEI. Trimming pared 4 bases from V and 4 bases from J, leaving 14 bases between. CDR3: CASSGEVAEYNEQFF. The CDR3 nucleotides read TGTGCCAGCAGTGGGGAGGTAGCGGAGTACAATGAGCAGTTCTTC.

The chain links TRBV18 to TRBJ1-3; D gene ambiguous. Per germline, CDR1 KGHSH and CDR2 LQKENI. The V gene lost 6 bases and the J gene lost 4 bases, with 13 bases spanning the gap. This CDR3 region has 14 residues. The DNA for the CDR3 is TGTGCCAGCTCTTCTCGGGTAAAAGGAAACACCATATATTTT. It specifies CASSSRVKGNTIYF.

This clone was seen a single time. V is TRBV5-1 and J is TRBJ1-2; a possible D gene is TRBD1 (5 bases). The ends were cut back, 4 bases at V and 4 bases at J, with 17 bases in the middle. CDR1 SGHRS and CDR2 YFSETQ come from the germline V gene. This CDR3 region has 15 residues. The CDR3 nucleotides are TGCGCCAGCAGCCCGGGGACGGTTAACCTCTATGGCTACACCTTC. Translated, it gives CASSPGTVNLYGYTF.

This chain uses TRBV5-1 with TRBJ2-3; 11 nucleotides match TRBD2. Losses at the gene ends were 4 bases for V and 6 bases for J; bases not matched to a gene: 13. Germline V gene sequence: CDR1 SGHRS, CDR2 YFSETQ. This CDR3 comprises 17 residues. CDR3 region: CASSISGRAGGVDTQYF. DNA for the CDR3: TGCGCCAGCAGCATTAGCGGGAGGGCCGGCGGGGTCGATACGCAGTATTTT.

The chain recombines TRBV2 with TRBJ2-5; 10 positions match TRBD1. V was pared by 11 bases and J by 2 bases, with 14 bases of the junction left unmatched. Germline lookup yields CDR1 SNHLY and CDR2 FYNNEI. The CDR3 extends over 16 amino acids. The CDR3 spells CAFIRGDRGAQETQYF. CDR3 nucleotides: TGTGCCTTCATTAGGGGGGACAGGGGTGCGCAAGAGACCCAGTACTTC.

V gene TRBV10-3 combines with J gene TRBJ2-2; D may be TRBD2 (6 bases). The germline V gene has CDR1 ENHRY and CDR2 SYGVKD. Trimming took off 0 bases at V and 2 bases at J, with 13 bases between the two ends. This CDR3 contains 17 residues. The CDR3 region is CAISESASSVNTGELFF. The CDR3 DNA sequence: TGTGCCATCAGTGAGTCGGCGTCTAGCGTCAACACCGGGGAGCTGTTTTTT.

V gene TRBV10-3 combines with J gene TRBJ1-4; unclear D gene. CDR3 size: 13 residues. V was cut by 3 bases and J by 6 bases, with 8 bases left in between. Germline loops: CDR1 ENHRY, CDR2 SYGVKD. The CDR3 DNA reads as TGTGCCATCAGTGACGGGCCTTATGAAAAACTGTTTTTT. Translated: CAISDGPYEKLFF.

The chain links TRBV7-2 to TRBJ1-4, with 8 nucleotides matching TRBD1. The CDR3 totals 13 residues. Trimming cost V 3 bases and J 8 bases; bases outside gene matches: 2. Germline CDR1 and CDR2: SGHTA and FQGNSA. DNA of the CDR3: TGTGCCAGCAGCTTGAACAGGGGGGAAAAACTGTTTTTT. Protein product: CASSLNRGEKLFF.

The chain joins TRBV5-1 to TRBJ2-7; D may be TRBD1 or TRBD2 (5 bases each). The V end lost 1 base, the J end lost 3 bases, and 11 bases lay between the germline ends. The CDR3 is 14 amino acids. CDR1 is SGHRS, CDR2 YFSETQ, per germline. Here the CDR3 reads CASSLRDGDYEQYF. The CDR3 nucleotides are TGCGCCAGCAGCTTGAGGGACGGAGACTACGAGCAGTACTTC.

J is TRBJ1-6 and V is TRBV5-1, with TRBD1 as a possible D gene (5 bases). Trimming took off 7 bases at V and 6 bases at J, with 17 bases between the two ends. Germline loops: CDR1 SGHRS, CDR2 YFSETQ. The CDR3 is made up of 15 amino acids. CDR3 sequence: CASRPDGGGNSPLHF. The CDR3 region has the DNA TGCGCCAGCCGCCCGGACGGGGGAGGTAATTCACCCCTCCACTTT.

This clone was picked up one time. The rearrangement links TRBV20-1 to TRBJ1-4; D remains ambiguous. This CDR3 has 11 residues. V was clipped by 5 bases and J by 3 bases, with 4 bases between them. Per the germline V gene, CDR1 is DFQATT and CDR2 is SNEGSKA (reference sequence). CDR3 amino acids: CSAGSNEKLFF. The DNA of the CDR3 is TGCAGTGCTGGCTCTAATGAAAAACTGTTTTTT.